This TCR beta chain appears in the sequencing data of a study of blood T cells in healthy people across ages. Whole-study context: There was about one barcoded beta molecule captured by template switching per two T cells. Points from the study as a whole: The unknown donor CMV status may have confounded expanded clonotype changes. Naive CD4+ cell counts and diversity both ran higher in long-lived than in aged donors.

Through a sample-barcoded 5' primer and a J-beta primer mix, a second PCR was run for about 6 to 11 cycles. One entry per CDR3 protein results from TCRdb running MiXCR on the 5' RACE reads. In the table there are around 710,000 distinct CDR3 sequences, about 40% of which are singletons. This clonotype was found a few times. The target antigen is unknown. Germline CDR1 is MNHEY and CDR2 is SVGAGI. The CDR3 covers 17 residues. V lost 0 bases to trimming and J lost 5 bases; unmatched junction nucleotides: 6. The sequenced sample consisted of blood. The sequence was collected from a woman between 55 and 75 years old in good health. The chain employs TRBV6-5 and TRBJ2-3, with 12 bases matching TRBD2. The CDR3 loop reads CASSYSMTSGGGDTQYF. The CDR3 DNA sequence: TGTGCCAGCAGTTACTCTATGACTAGCGGGGGAGGAGATACGCAGTATTTT.